The source of this TCR beta chain is a study of vaccination effects on CD4 cells after COVID-19. Study-wide points: The study found marked clonal contraction of infection- and vaccine-induced clones late after vaccination. Few convalescent patients were studied, and early post-infection samples were lacking.

The method was immunoSEQ multiplex PCR; TCRdb's version includes in-frame clones alone and lacks a portion of them. The sample lists 40,000 to 45,000 clones; around 66% were seen once. The CDR3 has 13 amino acids. Trimming stripped 6 bases from V and 0 bases from J, with 6 bases between. Germline V gene lookup returns CDR1 MNHEY and CDR2 SVGAGI. Having been cultured for around ten days, the cells underwent CD4+ T cell isolation. Every participant took two doses of the BNT162b2 or mRNA-1273 vaccine. Nucleocapsid antibodies stayed negative before and after vaccination, showing no earlier SARS-CoV-2 infection. Worth noting for this clone: Its antigen is unidentified.

The specimen comprised CD4+ T cells from PBMCs cultured without peptide, sampled after COVID-19 vaccination. The chain uses TRBV6-5 and TRBJ1-5; no firm D call. The clonotype originates from a human donor who received a COVID-19 vaccine. CDR3 nucleotide sequence: TGTGCCAGCAGCGTGACTAGCAATCAGCCCCAGCATTTT. Protein product: CASSVTSNQPQHF.